These T cell receptor beta chains were read from a single sample in a study of shared clonotypes between healthy human individuals. Only in-frame clones appear in the TCRdb table, and some are missing; sequencing was by immunoSEQ multiplex PCR. The repertoire holds around 600,000 clones, with about 95% as singletons. Source material: naive CD8+ T cells sorted from blood. The origin of the receptors is a woman aged 25 to 45 in good health. The CDR3 runs from the conserved cysteine through the conserved F or W.

V	J	CDR3
TRBV12-5	TRBJ1-2	CASGPTPNYGYTF
TRBV9	TRBJ2-7	CASSVVEGLANEQYF
TRBV2	TRBJ2-6	CASSDRSPSGANVLTF
TRBV13	NA	CASSRQGNEQYF
TRBV6-4	TRBJ1-1	CASSTGANTEAFF
TRBV10-3	TRBJ1-2	CAISHSRGGADGYTF
TRBV27	TRBJ1-5	CASSHQPQHF
TRBV7-9	TRBJ2-1	CASSFPRTNEQFF
TRBV27	TRBJ2-7	CASTTSPGLAPETLYEQYF
TRBV7-9	TRBJ2-2	CASSAKYRDLNTGELFF
TRBV27	NA	CASSFLDSSEQYF
TRBV27	TRBJ2-7	CASRLGTSYEQYF
TRBV4-2	TRBJ2-7	CASSQESAGNSYEQYF
TRBV29-1	TRBJ2-7	CSVEGLAGGRVGEQYF
TRBV6-5	TRBJ1-4	CASSRQGEKLFF
TRBV10-3	TRBJ2-2	CATLEPAANTGELFF
TRBV7-8	TRBJ2-7	CASSSSMGHLSYEQYF
TRBV25-1	TRBJ1-1	CASTQGQMNTEAFF
TRBV15	TRBJ1-1	CATSRDIYDRNTEAFF
TRBV5-6	TRBJ1-2	CASSPGAGHLPYYGYTF
TRBV5-4	TRBJ2-5	CASSLEAEETQYF
TRBV19	TRBJ2-2	CASSVVPTVETGELFF
TRBV7-9	TRBJ2-7	CASSLDREKPYEQYF
TRBV6-5	TRBJ2-3	CASGVGGTLTDTQYF
TRBV28	TRBJ2-7	CASSSHGPTGTLEQYF
TRBV5-4	TRBJ2-5	CASSLVGVGGETQYF
TRBV15	TRBJ2-1	CATSRGRLAGGHEQFF
TRBV4-1	TRBJ2-5	CASSHFVAGETQYF
TRBV4-1	TRBJ2-1	CASSQVLAGTTYNEQFF
TRBV7-2	TRBJ1-1	CASSLVQGAVNTEAFF
TRBV7-7	TRBJ2-3	CASSKDREDTQYF
TRBV28	NA	CASSPRTGSYEQYF
TRBV28	TRBJ2-7	CASSYQGYEQYF
TRBV28	TRBJ1-1	CASSLGEGTEAFF
TRBV25-1	TRBJ2-4	CASSDPGELAKNIQYF
TRBV7-9	TRBJ2-7	CASSSRDSSYEQYF
TRBV6-5	TRBJ2-7	CASSYSIGGQLYEQYF
TRBV10-3	TRBJ2-1	CAISGGQGLDNEQFF
TRBV13	TRBJ2-7	CASSFDSYEQYF
TRBV9	TRBJ1-1	CASSVFQGNTEAFF
TRBV13	TRBJ2-7	CASSSRGQGPYEQYF